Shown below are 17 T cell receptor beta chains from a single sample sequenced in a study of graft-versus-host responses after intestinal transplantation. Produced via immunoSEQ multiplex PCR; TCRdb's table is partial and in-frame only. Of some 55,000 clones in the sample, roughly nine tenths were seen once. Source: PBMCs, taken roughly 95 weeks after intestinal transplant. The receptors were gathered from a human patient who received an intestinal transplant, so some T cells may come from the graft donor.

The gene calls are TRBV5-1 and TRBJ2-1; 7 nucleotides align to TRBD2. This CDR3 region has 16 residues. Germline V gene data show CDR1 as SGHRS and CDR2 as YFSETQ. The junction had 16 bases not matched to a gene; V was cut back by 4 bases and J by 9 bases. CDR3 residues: CASSPPGGEGWVEQFF. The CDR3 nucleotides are TGCGCCAGCAGCCCACCCGGTGGGGAGGGCTGGGTTGAGCAGTTCTTC.

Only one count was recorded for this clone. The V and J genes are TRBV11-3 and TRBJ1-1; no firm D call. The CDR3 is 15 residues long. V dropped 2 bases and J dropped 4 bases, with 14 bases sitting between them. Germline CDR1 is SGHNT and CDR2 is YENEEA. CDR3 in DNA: TGTGCCAGCAGCTTAAGGGAAGGTGTGTTCACTGAAGCTTTCTTT. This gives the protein CASSLREGVFTEAFF.

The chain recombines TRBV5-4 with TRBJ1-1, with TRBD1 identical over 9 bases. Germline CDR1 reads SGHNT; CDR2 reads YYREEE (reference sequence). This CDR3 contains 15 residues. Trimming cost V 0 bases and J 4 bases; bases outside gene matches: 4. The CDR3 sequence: CASSLGGQGVTEAFF. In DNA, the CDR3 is TGTGCCAGCAGCTTGGGGGGACAGGGAGTCACTGAAGCTTTCTTT.

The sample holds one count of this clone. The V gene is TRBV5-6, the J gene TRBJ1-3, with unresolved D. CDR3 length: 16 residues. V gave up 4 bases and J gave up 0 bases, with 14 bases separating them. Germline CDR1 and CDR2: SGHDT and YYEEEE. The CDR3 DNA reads TGTGCCAGCAGCCCTCGCAGGCCTAGCTCTGGAAACACCATATATTTT. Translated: CASSPRRPSSGNTIYF.

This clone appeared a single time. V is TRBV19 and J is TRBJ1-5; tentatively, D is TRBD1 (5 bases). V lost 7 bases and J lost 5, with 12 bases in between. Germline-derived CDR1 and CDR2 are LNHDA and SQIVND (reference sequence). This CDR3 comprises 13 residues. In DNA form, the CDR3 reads TGTGCCAGTACTTGGGACGAATATCAGCCCCAGCATTTT. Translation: CASTWDEYQPQHF.

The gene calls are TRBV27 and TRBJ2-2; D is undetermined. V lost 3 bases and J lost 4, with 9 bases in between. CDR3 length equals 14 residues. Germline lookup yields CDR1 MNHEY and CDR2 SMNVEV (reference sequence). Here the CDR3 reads CASSLGIVTGELFF. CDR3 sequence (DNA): TGTGCCAGCAGTTTGGGGATAGTCACCGGGGAGCTGTTTTTT.

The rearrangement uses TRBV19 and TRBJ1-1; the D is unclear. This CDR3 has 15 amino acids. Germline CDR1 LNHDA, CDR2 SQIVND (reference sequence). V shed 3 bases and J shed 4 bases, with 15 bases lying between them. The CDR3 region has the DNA TGTGCCAGTAGTATTGGGGATAGCCCCTCCACTGAAGCTTTCTTT. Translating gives CASSIGDSPSTEAFF. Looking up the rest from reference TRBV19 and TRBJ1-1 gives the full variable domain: DGGITQSPKYLFRKEGQNVTLSCEQNLNHDAMYWYRQDPGQGLRLIYYSQIVNDFQKGDIAEGYSVSREKKESFPLTVTSAQKNPTAFYLCASSIGDSPSTEAFFGQGTRLTVV.

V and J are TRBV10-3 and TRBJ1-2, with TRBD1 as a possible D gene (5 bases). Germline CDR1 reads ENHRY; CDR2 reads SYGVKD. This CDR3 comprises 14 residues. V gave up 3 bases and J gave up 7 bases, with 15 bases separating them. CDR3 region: CAISEWEGEGGYTF. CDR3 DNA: TGTGCCATCAGTGAATGGGAAGGGGAAGGTGGCTACACCTTC.

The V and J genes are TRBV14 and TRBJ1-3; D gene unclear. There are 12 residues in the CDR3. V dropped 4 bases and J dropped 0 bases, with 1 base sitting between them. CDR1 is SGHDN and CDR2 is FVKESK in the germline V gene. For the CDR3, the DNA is TGTGCCAGCAGCCGCTCTGGAAACACCATATATTTT. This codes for CASSRSGNTIYF.

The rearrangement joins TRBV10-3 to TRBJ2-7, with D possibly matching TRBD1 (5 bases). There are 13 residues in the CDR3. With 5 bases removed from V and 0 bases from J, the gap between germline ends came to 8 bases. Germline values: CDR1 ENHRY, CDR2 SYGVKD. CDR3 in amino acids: CAISKGPSYEQYF. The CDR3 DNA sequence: TGTGCCATCAGTAAGGGGCCCTCCTACGAGCAGTACTTC.

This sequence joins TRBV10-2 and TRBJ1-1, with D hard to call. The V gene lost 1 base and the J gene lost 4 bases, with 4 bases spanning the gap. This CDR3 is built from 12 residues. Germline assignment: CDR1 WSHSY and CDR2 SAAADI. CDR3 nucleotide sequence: TGCGCCAGCAGTGAGTTCTCCACTGAAGCTTTCTTT. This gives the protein CASSEFSTEAFF.

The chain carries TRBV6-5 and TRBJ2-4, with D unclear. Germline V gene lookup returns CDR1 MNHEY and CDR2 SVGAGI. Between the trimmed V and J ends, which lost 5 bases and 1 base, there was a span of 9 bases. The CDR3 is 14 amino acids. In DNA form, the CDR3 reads TGTGCCAGCAGTCCCCGGACCGCCAAAAACATTCAGTACTTC. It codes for CASSPRTAKNIQYF.

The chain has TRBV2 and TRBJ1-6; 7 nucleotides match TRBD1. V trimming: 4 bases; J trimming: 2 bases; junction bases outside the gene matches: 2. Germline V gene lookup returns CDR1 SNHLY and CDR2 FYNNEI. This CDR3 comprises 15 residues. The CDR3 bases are TGTGCCAGCAGTGCGGGACAGACCTATAATTCACCCCTCCACTTT. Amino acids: CASSAGQTYNSPLHF.

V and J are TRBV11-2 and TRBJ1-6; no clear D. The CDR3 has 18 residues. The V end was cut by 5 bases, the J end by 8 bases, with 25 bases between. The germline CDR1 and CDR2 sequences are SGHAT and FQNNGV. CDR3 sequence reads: CASSPQFPGSDVDSPLHF. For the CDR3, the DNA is TGTGCCAGCAGCCCCCAATTTCCCGGGTCGGATGTCGATTCACCCCTCCACTTT.

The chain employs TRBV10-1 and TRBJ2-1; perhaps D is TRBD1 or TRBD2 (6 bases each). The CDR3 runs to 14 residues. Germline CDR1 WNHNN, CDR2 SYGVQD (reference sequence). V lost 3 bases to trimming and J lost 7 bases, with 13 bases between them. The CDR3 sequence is CASSDGGGRNEQFF. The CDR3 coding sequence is TGCGCCAGCAGTGATGGAGGGGGTAGGAATGAGCAGTTCTTC.

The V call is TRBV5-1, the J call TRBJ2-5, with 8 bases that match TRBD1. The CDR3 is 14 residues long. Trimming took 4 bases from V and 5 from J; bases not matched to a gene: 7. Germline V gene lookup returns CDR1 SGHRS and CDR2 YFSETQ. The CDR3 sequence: CASSPPGGGETQYF. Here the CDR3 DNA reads TGCGCCAGCAGCCCGCCAGGGGGCGGGGAGACCCAGTACTTC.

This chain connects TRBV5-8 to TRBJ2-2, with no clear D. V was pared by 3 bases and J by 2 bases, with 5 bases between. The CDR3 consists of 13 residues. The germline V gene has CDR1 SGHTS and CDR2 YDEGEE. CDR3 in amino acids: CASSWENTGELFF. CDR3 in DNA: TGTGCCAGCAGCTGGGAAAACACCGGGGAGCTGTTTTTT.